This T cell receptor (beta chain) was obtained from a study of shared clonotypes between healthy human individuals. Findings and caveats of the study: Approximately 5.1% was the fraction of naive CD4 clonotypes found shared across a few donors.

Terminally differentiated effector memory CD45RA+ cells were excluded from the naive CD8 cells, which were CD45RO-negative and positively selected for CCR7. With 1 base removed from V and 6 bases from J, the gap between germline ends came to 3 bases. The CDR3 is made up of 12 amino acids. Germline loops: CDR1 SGHVS, CDR2 FNYEAQ. On this clone itself: The antigen remains undetermined.

Libraries were prepared by immunoSEQ multiplex PCR; TCRdb keeps only in-frame clonotypes and omits some of them. Here the sample spans 600,000 or so clones, 95% to 98% being singletons. The sequence was obtained from a man younger than 40 in good health. What was sequenced was naive CD8+ T cells sorted from blood. The chain combines TRBV7-6 with TRBJ2-2; D remains unclear. The CDR3 bases are TGTGCCAGCAGCTTAGGATCCGGGGAGCTGTTTTTT. Its protein product is CASSLGSGELFF.